Sequencing of this T cell receptor (beta chain) was carried out in a study of T cell repertoires in cytomegalovirus infection. Findings and limits, study-wide: HLA-C-restricted CMV clonotypes gave the most frequent clonotype in two of eight donors. Of the TCR beta families, the public ones yielded a cumulative frequency that identified carriers of CMV plus the relevant HLA.

TCRdb re-analysed the reads in MiXCR, keeping a single row per CDR3 protein. The sample shows approximately 70,000 distinct CDR3 sequences, just under 4% of them seen only once. This CDR3 is 16 amino acids long. Trimming stripped 5 bases from V and 0 bases from J, with 14 bases between. CDR1 and CDR2 from the germline V gene are SGHTA and FQGNSA. This clonotype was counted many times. Antigen specificity is unknown. Source material: PBMCs. The chain is built from TRBV7-2 and TRBJ1-3; D gene ambiguous. The sequence was collected from a human donor in good health (CMV status not recorded). Some clones in this sample may be carry-over from other donors' samples. CDR3 in amino acids: CASSAGPLTSGNTIYF. The CDR3 nucleotides read TGTGCCAGCAGCGCCGGACCGTTAACCTCTGGAAACACCATATATTTT.